These T cell receptor beta chains were read from a single sample in a study of cytomegalovirus exposure and HLA in healthy donors. Some clones are missing from TCRdb's copy, which holds only in-frame ones; the method was immunoSEQ multiplex PCR. The sample holds roughly 140,000 clones; approximately 80% are singletons and the top ten take around 6.6%. The specimen sequenced was PBMCs. All receptors come from a woman aged 40 to 49 in good health and CMV-seropositive. Each CDR3 is given with its conserved first and last residue. A D gene is named only where the DNA matches it firmly.

v_gene	d_gene	j_gene	len	CDR3aa
TRBV28	-	TRBJ2-2	14	CASSLLEGAGELFF
TRBV28	TRBD2	TRBJ2-1	15	CASSAGLATPHEQFF
TRBV13	TRBD1	TRBJ2-5	15	CASSEGGQGKETQYF
TRBV2	-	TRBJ2-1	15	CASTLQANSYNEQFF
TRBV29-1	-	TRBJ2-1	17	CSVAATRANNSYNEQFF
TRBV5-6	-	-	11	CASSLAAEQYF
TRBV6-6	-	TRBJ2-7	16	CASSWGLGGKAYEQYF
TRBV7-6	TRBD2	TRBJ2-1	16	CASSLYAGGVGNEQFF
TRBV11-3	-	TRBJ2-1	17	CASSLEFGGTGSNEQFF
TRBV5-6	TRBD1	TRBJ1-4	15	CASSLQGEVHEKLFF
TRBV21-1	-	TRBJ2-4	15	CASKIAGGAKNIQYF
TRBV28	-	TRBJ2-7	13	CASISRKDYEQYF
TRBV11-2	-	TRBJ2-5	14	CASSFTGFQETQYF
TRBV4-2	TRBD1	TRBJ1-6	15	CASSQGDRGYSPLHF
TRBV6-5	-	TRBJ1-6	13	CASSYSPDSPLHF